The 4 T cell receptor beta chains presented below share a single source sample, sequenced in a study of T cell responses to AZD1222 COVID-19 vaccine (dated by TCRdb to the early 2020s). The protocol used for the library was the immunoSEQ multiplex PCR assay. TCRdb retrieved this table from immuneACCESS and kept in-frame rearrangements only. Not all clones are present; in checked studies, unresolved V genes account for under half, and no reason is known for the remainder. In all, the sample holds roughly 120,000 clones, and approximately 88% of those were seen once. The top ten clonotypes cover over 4.5% of the sample. The time point label, read with the paper, signifies: baseline before first vaccination. The starting material was peripheral blood, obtained on day 0 of AZD1222 vaccination. The receptor source for this set is an adult in good health.

J is TRBJ1-2 and V is TRBV9, with 7 bases fitting TRBD1. The CDR3 is 17 residues long. CDR1 and CDR2 from the germline V gene are SGDLS and YYNGEE. The J segment lost 3 bases and the V segment lost 2 bases, leaving 13 bases of the junction unmatched. CDR3 residues: CASSVSPRGTGDYGYTF. DNA for the CDR3: TGTGCCAGCAGCGTCAGCCCCCGTGGCACAGGGGACTATGGCTACACCTTC.

The sample holds a few counts of this clone. This CDR3 reads CASSFGSLESGQPQHF. The CDR3 DNA is TGTGCCAGCAGCTTCGGAAGTCTTGAAAGTGGTCAGCCCCAGCATTTT. The rearrangement joins TRBV5-8 to TRBJ1-5; no reliable D call. Germline V gives CDR1 SGHTS, CDR2 YDEGEE. V gave up 2 bases and J gave up 6 bases, with 18 bases separating them. The CDR3 covers 16 residues.

This sequence joins TRBV7-2 and TRBJ1-3, with D unresolved. The CDR3 spans 15 residues. Germline CDR1 reads SGHTA; CDR2 reads FQGNSA. Trimming removed 5 bases from V and 4 bases from J, with 15 bases in between. CDR3 nucleotide sequence: TGTGCCAGCAGCCCACTGTGGGGAAAGGGAAACACCATATATTTT. Its protein product is CASSPLWGKGNTIYF.

This clone was recorded only once. The chain is built from TRBV7-2 and TRBJ2-5, with 8 bases lining up with TRBD2. The CDR3 covers 17 residues. V shed 1 base and J 6 bases; nucleotides not matched to a gene: 13. CDR1 is SGHTA and CDR2 is FQGNSA in the germline V gene. The CDR3 region has the DNA TGTGCCAGCAGCTTAGATGGCGGGGGGTGGACTAGTAAGACCCAGTACTTC. Protein sequence: CASSLDGGGWTSKTQYF.